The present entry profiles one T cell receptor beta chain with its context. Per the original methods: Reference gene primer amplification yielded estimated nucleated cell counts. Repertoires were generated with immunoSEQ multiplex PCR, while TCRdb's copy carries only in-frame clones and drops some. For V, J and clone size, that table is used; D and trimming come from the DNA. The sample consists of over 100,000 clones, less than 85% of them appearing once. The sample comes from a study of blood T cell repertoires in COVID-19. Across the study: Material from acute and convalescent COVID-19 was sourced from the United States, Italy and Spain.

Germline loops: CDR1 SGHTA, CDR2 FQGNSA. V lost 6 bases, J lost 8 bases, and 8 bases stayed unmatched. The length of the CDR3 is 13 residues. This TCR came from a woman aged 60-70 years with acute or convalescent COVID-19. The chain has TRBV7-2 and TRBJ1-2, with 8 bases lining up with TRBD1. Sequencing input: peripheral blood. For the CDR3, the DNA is TGTGCCAGCAGGCAGGGGGCCGGGAAGGGCTACACCTTC. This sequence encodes CASRQGAGKGYTF.